This T cell receptor beta chain was identified during a study of T cell responses to AZD1222 COVID-19 vaccine. Between the trimmed V and J ends, which lost 2 bases and 7 bases, there was a span of 11 bases. The germline V gene encodes CDR1 LNHDA and CDR2 SQIVND (reference sequence). The CDR3 totals 13 residues. Study conclusions and caveats: Clonal diversity was possibly underestimated, and the donors were mostly white British, with more females. Repertoires were collected only later (after the peak T cell response had occurred).

Libraries were prepared by immunoSEQ multiplex PCR; TCRdb keeps only in-frame clonotypes and omits some of them. The table has 150,000 or so clones, 80% to 95% seen once. As concerns this clone: The antigen is unknown.

The J gene is TRBJ1-1, the V gene TRBV19; D is unclear. The material was peripheral blood, obtained on day 0 of AZD1222 vaccination. This TCR derives from an adult in good health. CDR3 nucleotide sequence: TGTGCCAGTAGTATAACCCAATGGGGTGAAGCTTTCTTT. Its translation: CASSITQWGEAFF. Complete variable domain (other parts from reference TRBV19 and TRBJ1-1): DGGITQSPKYLFRKEGQNVTLSCEQNLNHDAMYWYRQDPGQGLRLIYYSQIVNDFQKGDIAEGYSVSREKKESFPLTVTSAQKNPTAFYLCASSITQWGEAFFGQGTRLTVV.